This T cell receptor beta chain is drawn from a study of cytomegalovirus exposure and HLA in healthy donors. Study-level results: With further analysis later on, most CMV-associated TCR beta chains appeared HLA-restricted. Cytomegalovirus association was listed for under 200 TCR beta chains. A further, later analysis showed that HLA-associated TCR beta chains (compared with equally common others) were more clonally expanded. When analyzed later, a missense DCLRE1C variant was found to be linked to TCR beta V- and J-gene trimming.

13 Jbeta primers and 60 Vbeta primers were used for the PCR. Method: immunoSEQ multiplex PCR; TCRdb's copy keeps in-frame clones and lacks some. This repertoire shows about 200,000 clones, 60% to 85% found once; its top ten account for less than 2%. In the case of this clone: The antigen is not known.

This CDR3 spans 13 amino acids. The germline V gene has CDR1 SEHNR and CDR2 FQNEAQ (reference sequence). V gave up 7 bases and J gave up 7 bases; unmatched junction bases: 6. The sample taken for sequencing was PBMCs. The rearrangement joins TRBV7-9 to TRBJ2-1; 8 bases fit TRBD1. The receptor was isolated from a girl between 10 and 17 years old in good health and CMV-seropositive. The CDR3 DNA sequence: TGTGCCAGCATCCTGACAGGGGAAAATGAGCAGTTCTTC. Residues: CASILTGENEQFF.